The T cell receptor (beta chain) under discussion was sequenced for a study of blood T cell repertoires in COVID-19. Study at large: COVID-19 samples collected from the United States, Italy and Spain covered acute and convalescent phases. T cells, B-cell-depleted T cells, or PBMCs provided the cDNA or gDNA that served as material.

Methods used by the authors: Amplified reference gene primers provided the basis for estimating nucleated cell counts. Method: immunoSEQ multiplex PCR; TCRdb's copy keeps in-frame clones and lacks some. The V and J calls and the clone size are those of that table, but D and trimming were determined from the DNA. The sample has 200,000 to 250,000 clones; roughly 85% are singletons. Germline-derived CDR1 and CDR2 are SGHAT and FQNNGV. Trimming shortened V by 1 base and J by 3 bases, and 10 bases separated the two germline ends. This CDR3 has 15 residues. The chain combines TRBV11-2 with TRBJ2-1, with D possibly TRBD1 on 6 matching bases. Sequencing was done on a sample of peripheral blood. The receptor comes from a man aged 45 to 65 who had recovered from COVID-19. The CDR3, as DNA: TGTGCCAGCAGCTTAGCAGGGGCGAACTACAATGAGCAGTTCTTC. The encoded protein is CASSLAGANYNEQFF.